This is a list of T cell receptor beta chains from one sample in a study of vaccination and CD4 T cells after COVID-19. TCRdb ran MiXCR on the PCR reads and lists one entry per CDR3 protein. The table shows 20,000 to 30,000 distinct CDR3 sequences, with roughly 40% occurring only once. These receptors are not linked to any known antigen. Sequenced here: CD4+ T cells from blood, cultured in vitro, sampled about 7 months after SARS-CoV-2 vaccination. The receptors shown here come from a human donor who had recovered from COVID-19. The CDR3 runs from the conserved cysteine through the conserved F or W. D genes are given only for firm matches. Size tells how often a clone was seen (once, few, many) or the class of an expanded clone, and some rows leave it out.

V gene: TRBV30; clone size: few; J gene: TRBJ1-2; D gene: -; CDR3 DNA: TGTGCCTGGGTAGAGGGGAAATCTCTCTATGGCTACACCTTC; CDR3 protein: CAWVEGKSLYGYTF
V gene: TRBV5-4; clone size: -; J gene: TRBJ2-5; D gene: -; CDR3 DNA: TGTGCCAGCAGGCTCCGGGACGGGCAAGAGACCCAGTACTTC; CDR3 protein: CASRLRDGQETQYF
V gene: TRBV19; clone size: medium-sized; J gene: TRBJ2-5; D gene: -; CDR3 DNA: TGTGCCAGCAGTTCTTCTCAAGAGACCCAGTACTTC; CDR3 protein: CASSSSQETQYF
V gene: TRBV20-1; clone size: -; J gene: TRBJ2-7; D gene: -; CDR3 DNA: TGCAGTGCCAGGGGCCCCGGGGCTTCCTACGAGCAGTACTTC; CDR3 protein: CSARGPGASYEQYF
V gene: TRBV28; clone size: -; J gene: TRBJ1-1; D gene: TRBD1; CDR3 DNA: TGTGCCAGCAGTTTAACGGGAGGGACAGGGGATTTGAACACTGAAGCTTTCTTT; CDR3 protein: CASSLTGGTGDLNTEAFF
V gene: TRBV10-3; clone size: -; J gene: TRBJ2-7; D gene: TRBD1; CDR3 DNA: TGTGCCATCAGAGCGGGACAGGGCCCTCTCGAGCAGTACTTC; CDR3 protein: CAIRAGQGPLEQYF
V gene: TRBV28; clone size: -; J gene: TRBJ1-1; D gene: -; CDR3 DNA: TGTGCCAGCAGTTCCCGGACGGGACCTAGGGTCCCTGAAGCTTTCTTT; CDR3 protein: CASSSRTGPRVPEAFF
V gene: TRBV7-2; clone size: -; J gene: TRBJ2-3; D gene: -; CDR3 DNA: TGTGCCAGCAGCCCCCAGCGGAACAAGCAGTATTTT; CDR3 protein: CASSPQRNKQYF
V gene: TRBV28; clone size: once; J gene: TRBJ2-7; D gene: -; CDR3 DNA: TGTGCCAGCAAGACCACCAGCGAGCAGTACTTC; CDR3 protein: CASKTTSEQYF
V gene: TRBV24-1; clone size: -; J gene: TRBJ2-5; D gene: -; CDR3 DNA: TGTGCCACCAGTGTCTCAGGGGTAGAGACCCAGTACTTC; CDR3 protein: CATSVSGVETQYF
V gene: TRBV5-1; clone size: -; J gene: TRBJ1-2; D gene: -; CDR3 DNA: TGCGCCAGCAGCACAGGGACGGCCCAAGGCTACACCTTC; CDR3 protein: CASSTGTAQGYTF
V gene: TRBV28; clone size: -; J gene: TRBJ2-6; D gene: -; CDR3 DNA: TGTGCCAGCTCGGGCGGGGTATCCGGGGCCAACGTCCTGACTTTC; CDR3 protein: CASSGGVSGANVLTF
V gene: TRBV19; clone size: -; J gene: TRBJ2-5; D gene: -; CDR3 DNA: TGTGCCAGTAGTATGATCTCTATGGGCACGGAGACCCAGTACTTC; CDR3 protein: CASSMISMGTETQYF
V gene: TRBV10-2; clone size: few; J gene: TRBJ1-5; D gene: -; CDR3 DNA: TGCGCCAGCAGTGACGCCGATCAGCCCCAGCATTTT; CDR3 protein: CASSDADQPQHF
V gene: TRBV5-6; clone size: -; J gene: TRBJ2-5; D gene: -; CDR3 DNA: TGTGCCAGCAGCCGACAGGCCCTTCAAGAGACCCAGTACTTC; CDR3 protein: CASSRQALQETQYF
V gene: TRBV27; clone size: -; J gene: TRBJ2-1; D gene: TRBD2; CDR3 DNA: TGTGCCAGCAGACCAGAGGGGCTAGCGGGAGTTTACAATGAGCAGTTCTTC; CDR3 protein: CASRPEGLAGVYNEQFF
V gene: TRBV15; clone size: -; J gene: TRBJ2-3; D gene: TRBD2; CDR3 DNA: TGTGCCACACGAGCGGCTAGCGGGAGAGGGGGTAGCACAGATACGCAGTATTTT; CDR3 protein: CATRAASGRGGSTDTQYF
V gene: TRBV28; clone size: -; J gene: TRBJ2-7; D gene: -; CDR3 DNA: TGTGCCAGCCGGGGGGCGCTCGGTGTCTACGAGCAGTACTTC; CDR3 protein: CASRGALGVYEQYF
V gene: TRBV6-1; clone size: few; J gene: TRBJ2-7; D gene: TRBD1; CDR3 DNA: TGTGCCAGCCTGGGACCGGGACAGGACTTTAGAGAGCAGTACTTC; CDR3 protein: CASLGPGQDFREQYF
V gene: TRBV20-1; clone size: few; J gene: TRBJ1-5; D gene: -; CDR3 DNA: TGCAGTGCTAACACATATAGCAATCAGCCCCAGCATTTT; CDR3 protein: CSANTYSNQPQHF
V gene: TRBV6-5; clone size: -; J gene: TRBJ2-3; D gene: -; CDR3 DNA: TGTGCCAGCAGATACCAAGCAGGCAGGGCACCAGATACGCAGTATTTT; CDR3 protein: CASRYQAGRAPDTQYF
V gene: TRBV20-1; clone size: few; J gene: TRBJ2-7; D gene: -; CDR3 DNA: TGCAGTGCTGAGAATGCAGACGAGCAGTACTTC; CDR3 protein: CSAENADEQYF
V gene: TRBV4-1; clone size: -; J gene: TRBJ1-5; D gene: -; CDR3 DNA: TGCGCCAGCAGCTCCGGGGTGAGCAATCAGCCCCAGCATTTT; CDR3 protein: CASSSGVSNQPQHF
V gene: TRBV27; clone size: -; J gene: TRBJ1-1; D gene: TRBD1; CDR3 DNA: TGTGCCAGCAGTTTACAGGGGGCGGGGGGGAAGAACACTGAAGCTTTCTTT; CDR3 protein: CASSLQGAGGKNTEAFF
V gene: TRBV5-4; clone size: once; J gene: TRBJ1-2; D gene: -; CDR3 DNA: TGTGCCAGCAGCTTGGCCAGGGCCTATGGCTACACCTTC; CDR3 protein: CASSLARAYGYTF
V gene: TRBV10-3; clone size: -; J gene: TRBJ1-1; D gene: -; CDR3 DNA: TGTGCCATCACCAAGGACCAGAACACTGAAGCTTTCTTT; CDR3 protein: CAITKDQNTEAFF
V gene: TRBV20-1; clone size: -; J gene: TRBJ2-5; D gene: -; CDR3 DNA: TGCAGTGCTAGAGACGACGACCAAGAGACCCAGTACTTC; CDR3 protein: CSARDDDQETQYF
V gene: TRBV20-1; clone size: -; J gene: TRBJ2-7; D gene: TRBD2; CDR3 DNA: TGCAGTGCTAGAGACGTTTCTAGCGGACGCTCCTACGAGCAGTACTTC; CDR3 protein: CSARDVSSGRSYEQYF
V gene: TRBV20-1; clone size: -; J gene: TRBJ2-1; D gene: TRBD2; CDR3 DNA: TGCAGTGCTAGGGCCGGGACTAGCGTGGACAATGAGCAGTTCTTC; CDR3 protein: CSARAGTSVDNEQFF
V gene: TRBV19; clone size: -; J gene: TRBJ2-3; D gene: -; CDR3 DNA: TGTGCCAGTAGCAGTGAAGCCGGGACTAGCACAGATACGCAGTATTTT; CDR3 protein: CASSSEAGTSTDTQYF
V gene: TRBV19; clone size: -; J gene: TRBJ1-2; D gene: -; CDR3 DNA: TGTGCCAGTAGGGTAGACGGCCCCTATGGCTACACCTTC; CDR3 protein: CASRVDGPYGYTF
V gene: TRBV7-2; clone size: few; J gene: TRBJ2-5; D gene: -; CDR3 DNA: TGTGCCAGCAGCTTTAGGATGCAAGAGACCCAGTACTTC; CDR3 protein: CASSFRMQETQYF
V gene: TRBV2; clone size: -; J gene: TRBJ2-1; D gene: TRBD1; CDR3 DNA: TGTGCCAGCAGTTTGACGGACAGGGGGACCAATGAGCAGTTCTTC; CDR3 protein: CASSLTDRGTNEQFF
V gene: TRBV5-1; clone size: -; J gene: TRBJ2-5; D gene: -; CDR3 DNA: TGCGCCAGCAGCGTCGGACGAGAAGAGACCCAGTACTTC; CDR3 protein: CASSVGREETQYF
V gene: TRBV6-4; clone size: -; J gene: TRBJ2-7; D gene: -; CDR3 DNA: TGTGCCAGCAGTGTGGACGCCAGCTCCTACGAGCAGTACTTC; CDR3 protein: CASSVDASSYEQYF
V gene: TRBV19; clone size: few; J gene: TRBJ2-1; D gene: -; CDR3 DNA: TGTGCCAGTGGGAGTAGCTCCTACAATGAGCAGTTCTTC; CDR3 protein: CASGSSSYNEQFF
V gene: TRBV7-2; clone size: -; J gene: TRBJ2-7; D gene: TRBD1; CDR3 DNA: TGTGCCAGCAGCCCGAGCGGGACAGGGCCCTACGAGCAGTACTTC; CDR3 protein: CASSPSGTGPYEQYF
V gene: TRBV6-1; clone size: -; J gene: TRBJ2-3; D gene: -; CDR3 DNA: TGTGCCAGCAGTGTATTGCGGAGAGATACGCAGTATTTT; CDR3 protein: CASSVLRRDTQYF
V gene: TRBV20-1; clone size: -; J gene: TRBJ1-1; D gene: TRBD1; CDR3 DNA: TGCAGTGCTAGTGCGCCTGAGGGACAGGGCTTGACTTCTGGAGCTTTCTTT; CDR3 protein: CSASAPEGQGLTSGAFF
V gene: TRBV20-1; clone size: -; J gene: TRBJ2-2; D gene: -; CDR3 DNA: TGCAGTGCCAAAAGAGGGCATCCAGAGGTTGGGGAGCTGTTTTTT; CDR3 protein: CSAKRGHPEVGELFF
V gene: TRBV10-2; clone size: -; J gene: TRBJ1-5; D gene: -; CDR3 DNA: TGCGCCAGCAGTGAGTCGGGGGGAGAGCCCCAGCATTTT; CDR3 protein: CASSESGGEPQHF
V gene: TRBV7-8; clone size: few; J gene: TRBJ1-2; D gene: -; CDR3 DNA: TGTGCCAGCAGCTTAGCCGGCAGACTCCAAAATGGCTACACCTTC; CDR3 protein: CASSLAGRLQNGYTF
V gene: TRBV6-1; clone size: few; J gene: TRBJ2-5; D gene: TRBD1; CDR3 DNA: TGTGCCAGCAGAGTAGGACAGGGTTCGGCTGAGACCCAGTACTTC; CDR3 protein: CASRVGQGSAETQYF
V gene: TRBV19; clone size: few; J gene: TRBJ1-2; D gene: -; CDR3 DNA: TGTGCCAGTAGTCCGGGGACCTATGGCTACACCTTC; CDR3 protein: CASSPGTYGYTF
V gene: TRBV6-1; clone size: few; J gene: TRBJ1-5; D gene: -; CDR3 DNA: TGTGCCAGCTCGAAAGGTGGCAGGGGAACCGATCAGCCCCAGCATTTT; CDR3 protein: CASSKGGRGTDQPQHF
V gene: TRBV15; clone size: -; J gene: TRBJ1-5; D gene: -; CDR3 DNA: TGTGCCACCAGCAGAGAGGTGGATCAGCCCCAGCATTTT; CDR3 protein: CATSREVDQPQHF